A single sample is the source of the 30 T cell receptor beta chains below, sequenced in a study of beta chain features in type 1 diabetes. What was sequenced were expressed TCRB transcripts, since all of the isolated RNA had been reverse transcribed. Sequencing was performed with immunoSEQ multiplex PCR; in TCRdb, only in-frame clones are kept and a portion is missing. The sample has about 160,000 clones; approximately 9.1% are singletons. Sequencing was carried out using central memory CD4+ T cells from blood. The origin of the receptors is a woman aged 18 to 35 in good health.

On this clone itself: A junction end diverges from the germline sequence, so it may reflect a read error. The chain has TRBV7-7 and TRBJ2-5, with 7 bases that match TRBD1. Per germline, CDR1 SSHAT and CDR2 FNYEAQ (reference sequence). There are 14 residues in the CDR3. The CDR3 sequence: CASSPSGQQETQYF. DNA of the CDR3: TGTGCTAGCAGCCCATCGGGACAGCAAGAGACCCAGTACTTC.

Here the CDR3 reads CAKNRDSGDTQYF. CDR3 in DNA: TGTGCCAAAAACCGGGACTCAGGGGATACGCAGTATTTT. This rearrangement joins TRBV2 to TRBJ2-3; a possible D gene is TRBD2 (6 bases). V was cut by 10 bases and J by 6 bases, with 17 bases left in between. Germline lookup yields CDR1 SNHLY and CDR2 FYNNEI. The length of the CDR3 is 13 residues. Together with reference TRBV2 and TRBJ2-3, the CDR3 gives the full variable domain: EPEVTQTPSHQVTQMGQEVILRCVPISNHLYFYWYRQILGQKVEFLVSFYNNEISEKSEIFDDQFSVERPDGSNFTLKIRSTKLEDSAMYFCAKNRDSGDTQYFGPGTRLTVL.

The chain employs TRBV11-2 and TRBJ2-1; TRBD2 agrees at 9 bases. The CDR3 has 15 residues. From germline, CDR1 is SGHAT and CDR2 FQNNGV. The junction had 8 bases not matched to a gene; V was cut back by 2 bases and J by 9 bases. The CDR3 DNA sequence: TGTGCCAGCAGCTTATGGGCGGGAGGGCCGGGTGAGCAGTTCTTC. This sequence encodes CASSLWAGGPGEQFF.

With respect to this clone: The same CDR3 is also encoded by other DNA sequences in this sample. CDR3 nucleotides: TGCAGCGTGGGGGCGAACACTGAAGCTTTCTTT. Amino acids: CSVGANTEAFF. This chain joins TRBV29-1 and TRBJ1-1, with D possibly matching TRBD1 (6 bases). V lost 6 bases, J lost 1 base, and 6 bases lay in between. The length of the CDR3 is 11 residues. CDR1 and CDR2 (germline): SQVTM, ANQGSEA.

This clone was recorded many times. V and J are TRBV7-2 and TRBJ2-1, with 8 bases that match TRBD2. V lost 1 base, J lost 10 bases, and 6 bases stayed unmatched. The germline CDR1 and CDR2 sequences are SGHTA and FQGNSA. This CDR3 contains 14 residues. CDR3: CASSLGLAGAEQFF. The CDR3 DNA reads TGTGCCAGCAGCTTAGGTCTAGCGGGTGCGGAGCAGTTCTTC.

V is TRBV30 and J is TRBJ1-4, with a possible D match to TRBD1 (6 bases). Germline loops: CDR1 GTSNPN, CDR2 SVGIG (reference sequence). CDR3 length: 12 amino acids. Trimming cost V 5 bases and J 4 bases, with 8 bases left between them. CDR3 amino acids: CAWAGDNEKLFF. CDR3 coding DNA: TGTGCCTGGGCAGGGGATAATGAAAAACTGTTTTTT. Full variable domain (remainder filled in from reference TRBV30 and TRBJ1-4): SQTIHQWPATLVQPVGSPLSLECTVEGTSNPNLYWYRQAAGRGLQLLFYSVGIGQISSEVPQNLSASRPQDRQFILSSKKLLLSDSGFYLCAWAGDNEKLFFGSGTQLSVL.

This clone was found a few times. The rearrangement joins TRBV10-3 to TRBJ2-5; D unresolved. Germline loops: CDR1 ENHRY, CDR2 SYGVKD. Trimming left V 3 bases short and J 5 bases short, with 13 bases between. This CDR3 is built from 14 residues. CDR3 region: CAISDVTQRETQYF. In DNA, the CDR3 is TGTGCCATCAGTGACGTCACCCAGAGGGAGACCCAGTACTTC.

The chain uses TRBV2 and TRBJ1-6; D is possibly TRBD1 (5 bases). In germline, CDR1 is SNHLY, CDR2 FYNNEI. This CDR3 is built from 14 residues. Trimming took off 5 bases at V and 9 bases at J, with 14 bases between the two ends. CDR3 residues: CASSRQGRSSPLHF. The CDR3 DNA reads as TGTGCCAGCAGTCGGCAGGGCCGGAGTTCACCCCTCCACTTT.

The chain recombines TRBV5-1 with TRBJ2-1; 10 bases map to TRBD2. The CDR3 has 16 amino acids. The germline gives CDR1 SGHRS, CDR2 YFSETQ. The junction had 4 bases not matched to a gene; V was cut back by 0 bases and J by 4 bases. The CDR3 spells CASSLDPSGGYNEQFF. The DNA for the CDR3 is TGCGCCAGCAGCTTGGATCCTAGCGGGGGTTACAATGAGCAGTTCTTC.

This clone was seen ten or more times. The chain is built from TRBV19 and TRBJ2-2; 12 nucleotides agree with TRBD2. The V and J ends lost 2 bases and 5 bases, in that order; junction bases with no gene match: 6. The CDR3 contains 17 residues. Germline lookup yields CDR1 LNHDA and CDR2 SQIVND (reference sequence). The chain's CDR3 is CASSIRLAGEGTGELFF. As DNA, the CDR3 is TGTGCCAGTAGTATAAGACTAGCGGGAGAGGGGACCGGGGAGCTGTTTTTT. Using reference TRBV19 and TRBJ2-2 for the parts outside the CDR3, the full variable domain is DGGITQSPKYLFRKEGQNVTLSCEQNLNHDAMYWYRQDPGQGLRLIYYSQIVNDFQKGDIAEGYSVSREKKESFPLTVTSAQKNPTAFYLCASSIRLAGEGTGELFFGEGSRLTVL.

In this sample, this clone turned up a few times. This CDR3 is CASSRAGGDTQYF. CDR3 DNA sequence: TGTGCCAGCAGCAGAGCGGGAGGAGATACGCAGTATTTT. The V gene is TRBV7-9, the J gene TRBJ2-3; 9 nucleotides match TRBD2. This CDR3 region has 13 residues. The V gene's germline CDR1 is SEHNR and CDR2 FQNEAQ (reference sequence). The V segment lost 5 bases and the J segment 5 bases; nucleotides outside the gene matches: 2.

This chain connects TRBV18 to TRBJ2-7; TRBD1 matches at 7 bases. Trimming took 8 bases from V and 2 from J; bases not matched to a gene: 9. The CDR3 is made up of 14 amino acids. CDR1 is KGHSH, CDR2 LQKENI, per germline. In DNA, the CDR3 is TGTGCCAGCACTCCGGGACAGTGGACCTACGAGCAGTACTTC. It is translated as CASTPGQWTYEQYF.

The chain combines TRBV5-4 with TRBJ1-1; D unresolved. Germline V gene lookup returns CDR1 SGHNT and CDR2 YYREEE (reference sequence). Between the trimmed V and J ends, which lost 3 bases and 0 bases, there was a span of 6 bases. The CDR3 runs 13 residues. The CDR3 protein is CASSSTVNTEAFF. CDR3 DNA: TGTGCCAGCAGCTCCACAGTGAACACTGAAGCTTTCTTT.

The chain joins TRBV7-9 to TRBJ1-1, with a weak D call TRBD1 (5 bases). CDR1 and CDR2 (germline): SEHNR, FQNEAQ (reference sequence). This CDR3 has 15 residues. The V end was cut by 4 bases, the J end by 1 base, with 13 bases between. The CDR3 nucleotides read TGTGCCAGCAGCTCACTTGGGGGGGGGAACACTGAAGCTTTCTTT. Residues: CASSSLGGGNTEAFF.

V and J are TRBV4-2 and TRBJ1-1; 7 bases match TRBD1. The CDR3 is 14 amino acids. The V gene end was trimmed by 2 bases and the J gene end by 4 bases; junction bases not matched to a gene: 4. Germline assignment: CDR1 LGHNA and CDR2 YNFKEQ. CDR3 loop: CASSQLDRVTEAFF. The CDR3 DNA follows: TGTGCCAGCAGCCAACTCGACAGGGTCACTGAAGCTTTCTTT.

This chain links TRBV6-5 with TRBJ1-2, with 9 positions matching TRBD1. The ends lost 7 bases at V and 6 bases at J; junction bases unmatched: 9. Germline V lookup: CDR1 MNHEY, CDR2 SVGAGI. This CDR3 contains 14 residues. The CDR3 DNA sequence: TGTGCCAGCACCCCGACAGGGGGTGGGGATGGCTACACCTTC. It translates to CASTPTGGGDGYTF.

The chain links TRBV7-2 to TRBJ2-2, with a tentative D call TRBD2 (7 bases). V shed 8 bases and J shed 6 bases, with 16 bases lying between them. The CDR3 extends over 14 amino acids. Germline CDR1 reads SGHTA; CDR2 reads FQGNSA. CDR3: CASPVGGASGELFF. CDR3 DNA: TGTGCCAGCCCCGTGGGGGGGGCCTCCGGGGAGCTGTTTTTT.

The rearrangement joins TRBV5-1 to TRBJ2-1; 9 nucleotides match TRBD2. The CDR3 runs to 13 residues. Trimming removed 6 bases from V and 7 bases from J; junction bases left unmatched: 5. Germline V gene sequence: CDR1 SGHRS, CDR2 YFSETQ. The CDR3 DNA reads TGCGCCAGCACCACTAGCGGGCTTAATGAGCAGTTCTTC. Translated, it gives CASTTSGLNEQFF.

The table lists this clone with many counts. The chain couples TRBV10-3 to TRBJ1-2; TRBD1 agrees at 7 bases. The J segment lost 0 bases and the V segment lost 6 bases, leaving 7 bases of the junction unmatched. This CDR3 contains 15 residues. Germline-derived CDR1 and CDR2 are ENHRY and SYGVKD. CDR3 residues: CAISKDRRTNYGYTF. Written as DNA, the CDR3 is TGTGCCATCAGCAAGGACAGGCGTACTAACTATGGCTACACCTTC.

This CDR3 reads CASSLAESREYNEQFF. In DNA form, the CDR3 reads TGTGCCAGCAGCTTGGCCGAGAGCCGGGAATACAATGAGCAGTTCTTC. V gene TRBV5-6 combines with J gene TRBJ2-1; D is perhaps TRBD2 (5 bases). The V gene lost 0 bases and the J gene lost 4 bases, with 14 bases spanning the gap. CDR1 is SGHDT and CDR2 is YYEEEE in the germline V gene. The CDR3 sequence is 16 residues long.

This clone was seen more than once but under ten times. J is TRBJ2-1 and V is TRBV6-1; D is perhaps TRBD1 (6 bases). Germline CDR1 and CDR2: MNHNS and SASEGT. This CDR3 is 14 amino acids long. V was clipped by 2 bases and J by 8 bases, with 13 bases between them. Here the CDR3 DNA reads TGTGCCAGCAGTGAATATGGGGCAGGGGATGAGCAGTTCTTC. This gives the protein CASSEYGAGDEQFF.

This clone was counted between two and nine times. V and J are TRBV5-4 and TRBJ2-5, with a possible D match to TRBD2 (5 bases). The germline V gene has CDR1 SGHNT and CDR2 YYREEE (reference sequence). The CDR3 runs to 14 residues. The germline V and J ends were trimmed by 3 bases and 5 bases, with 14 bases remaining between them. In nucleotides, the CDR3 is TGTGCCAGCAGCTCTGACTTCGGGGTGGAGACCCAGTACTTC. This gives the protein CASSSDFGVETQYF.

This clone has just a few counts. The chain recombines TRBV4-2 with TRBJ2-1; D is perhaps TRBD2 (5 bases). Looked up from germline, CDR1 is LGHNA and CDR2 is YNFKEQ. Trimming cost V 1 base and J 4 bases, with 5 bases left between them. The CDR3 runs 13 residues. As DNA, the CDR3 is TGTGCCAGCAGCCAAGCGGGGTACAATGAGCAGTTCTTC. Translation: CASSQAGYNEQFF.

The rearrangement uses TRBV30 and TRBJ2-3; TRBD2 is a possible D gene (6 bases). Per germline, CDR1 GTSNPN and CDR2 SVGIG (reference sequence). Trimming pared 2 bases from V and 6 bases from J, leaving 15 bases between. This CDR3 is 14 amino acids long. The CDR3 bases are TGTGCCTGGAGTTACGGGAGTAGTGCTGATACGCAGTATTTT. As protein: CAWSYGSSADTQYF. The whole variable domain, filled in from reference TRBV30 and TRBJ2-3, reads SQTIHQWPATLVQPVGSPLSLECTVEGTSNPNLYWYRQAAGRGLQLLFYSVGIGQISSEVPQNLSASRPQDRQFILSSKKLLLSDSGFYLCAWSYGSSADTQYFGPGTRLTVL.

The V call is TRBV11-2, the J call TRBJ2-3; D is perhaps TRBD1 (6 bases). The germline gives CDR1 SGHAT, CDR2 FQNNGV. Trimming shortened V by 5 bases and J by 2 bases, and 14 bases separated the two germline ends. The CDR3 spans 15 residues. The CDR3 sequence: CASSNGQPNTDTQYF. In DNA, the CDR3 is TGTGCCAGCAGCAACGGACAGCCAAACACAGATACGCAGTATTTT.

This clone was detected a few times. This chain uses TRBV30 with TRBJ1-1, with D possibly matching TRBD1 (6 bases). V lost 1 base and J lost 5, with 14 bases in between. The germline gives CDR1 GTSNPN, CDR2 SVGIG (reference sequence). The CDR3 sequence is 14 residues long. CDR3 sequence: CAWSANREGTEAFF. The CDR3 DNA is TGTGCCTGGAGTGCAAACAGGGAGGGGACTGAAGCTTTCTTT.

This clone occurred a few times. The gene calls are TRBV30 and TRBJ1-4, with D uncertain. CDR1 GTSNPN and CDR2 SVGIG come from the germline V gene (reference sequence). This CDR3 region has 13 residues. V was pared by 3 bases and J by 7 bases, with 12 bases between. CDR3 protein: CAWSEGFGEKLFF. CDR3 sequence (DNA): TGTGCCTGGAGCGAGGGTTTCGGTGAAAAACTGTTTTTT.

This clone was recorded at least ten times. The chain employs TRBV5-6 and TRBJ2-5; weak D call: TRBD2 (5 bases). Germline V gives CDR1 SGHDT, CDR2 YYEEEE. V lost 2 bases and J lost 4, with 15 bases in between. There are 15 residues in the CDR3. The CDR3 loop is CASSLSKRDLETQYF. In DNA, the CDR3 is TGTGCCAGCAGCTTAAGTAAACGGGATTTAGAGACCCAGTACTTC.

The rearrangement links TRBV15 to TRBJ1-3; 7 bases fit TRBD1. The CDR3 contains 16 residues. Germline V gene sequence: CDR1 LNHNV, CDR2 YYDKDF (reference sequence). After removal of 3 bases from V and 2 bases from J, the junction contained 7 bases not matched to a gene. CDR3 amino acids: CATSSRDSSAGNTIYF. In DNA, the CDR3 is TGTGCCACCAGCAGCCGGGACAGTTCTGCTGGAAACACCATATATTTT. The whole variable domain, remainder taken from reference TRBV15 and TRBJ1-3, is DAMVIQNPRYQVTQFGKPVTLSCSQTLNHNVMYWYQQKSSQAPKLLFHYYDKDFNNEADTPDNFQSRRPNTSFCFLDIRSPGLGDTAMYLCATSSRDSSAGNTIYFGEGSWLTVV.

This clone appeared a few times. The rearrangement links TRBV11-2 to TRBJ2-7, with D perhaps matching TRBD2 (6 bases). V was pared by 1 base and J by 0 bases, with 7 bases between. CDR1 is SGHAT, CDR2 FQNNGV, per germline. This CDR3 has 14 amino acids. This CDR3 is CASSLGGTSYEQYF. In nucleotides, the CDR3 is TGTGCCAGCAGCTTAGGCGGGACCTCCTACGAGCAGTACTTC.